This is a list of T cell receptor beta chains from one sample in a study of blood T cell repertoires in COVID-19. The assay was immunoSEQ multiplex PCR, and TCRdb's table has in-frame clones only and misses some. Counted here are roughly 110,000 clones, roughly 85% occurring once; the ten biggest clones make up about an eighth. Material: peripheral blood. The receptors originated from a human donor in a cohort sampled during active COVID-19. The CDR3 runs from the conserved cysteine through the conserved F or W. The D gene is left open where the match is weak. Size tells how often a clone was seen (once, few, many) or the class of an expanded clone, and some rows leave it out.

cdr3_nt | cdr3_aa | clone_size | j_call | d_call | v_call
TGTGCCAGTAAGCGCATAGGACAAACGAACACTGAAGCTTTCTTT | CASKRIGQTNTEAFF | few | TRBJ1-1 | . | TRBV19
TGTGCCAGCAGTTACCCGGAGGCAGATACGCAGTATTTT | CASSYPEADTQYF | . | TRBJ2-3 | . | TRBV6-6
TGTGCCAGCAGCTTACAGGGTTATGGCTACACCTTC | CASSLQGYGYTF | . | TRBJ1-2 | . | TRBV7-2
TGTGCCAGCAGCTTAGATCAAGCAGGCACCGGGGAGCTGTTTTTT | CASSLDQAGTGELFF | . | TRBJ2-2 | . | TRBV7-2
TGTGCCTGGAGTGTAGGCAGGGGTAGTGAAAAACTGTTTTTT | CAWSVGRGSEKLFF | . | TRBJ1-4 | . | TRBV30
TGTGCCAGCAGCTTATGGGATGGGGGGAACCAGCCCCAGCATTTT | CASSLWDGGNQPQHF | once | TRBJ1-5 | . | TRBV7-2
TGTGCCAGCAGCCCCACAAGTTTCTCCTACAATGAGCAGTTCTTC | CASSPTSFSYNEQFF | few | TRBJ2-1 | . | TRBV6-4
TGTGCCAGCAGCGAGGGACAGGGGGCCAATCAGCCCCAGCATTTT | CASSEGQGANQPQHF | . | TRBJ1-5 | TRBD1 | TRBV5-4
TGCGCCAGCAGCTTTGAACTAGCGGGGGACAATGAGCAGTTCTTC | CASSFELAGDNEQFF | . | TRBJ2-1 | TRBD2 | TRBV5-1
TGTGCCAGCAGAGGGGGCGCGGGGCAGCCCCAGCATTTT | CASRGGAGQPQHF | . | TRBJ1-5 | TRBD1 | TRBV6-6
TGCGCCAGCAGCCACCCCCTGGCGGGGGGGCCCGGGGAGCTGTTTTTT | CASSHPLAGGPGELFF | few | TRBJ2-2 | TRBD2 | TRBV5-1
TGTGCCAGCAGCTTAGCCCCGGGGGACTATCTCACAGATACGCAGTATTTT | CASSLAPGDYLTDTQYF | . | TRBJ2-3 | TRBD2 | TRBV7-6
TGTGCCAGCAGTGCCACTCAGCCGGGGAATGATTCACCCCTCCACTTT | CASSATQPGNDSPLHF | . | TRBJ1-6 | . | TRBV6-2/TRBV6-3
TGTGCTAGTGGTCCGATTACTGTCCAACGGGGGTTGGGGGCTGGGGCCAACGTCCTGACTTTC | CASGPITVQRGLGAGANVLTF | . | TRBJ2-6 | . | TRBV12-5
TGCGCCAGCAGCTTGACGGGGGATGGGGCAACAGATACGCAGTATTTT | CASSLTGDGATDTQYF | . | TRBJ2-3 | . | TRBV5-1
TGTGCCAGCAGCTTAGTTTTCGGGACAGGGTCCTACGAGCAGTACTTC | CASSLVFGTGSYEQYF | . | TRBJ2-7 | TRBD1 | TRBV7-9
TGTGCCAGCAGTCCCCAGGGCCCCTACGAGCAGTACTTC | CASSPQGPYEQYF | once | TRBJ2-7 | . | TRBV6-5
TGTGCCAGCACCAGAAGCAATGAGCAGTTCTTC | CASTRSNEQFF | . | TRBJ2-1 | . | TRBV11-2
TGTGCCAGCAGTGAACGGGCAGGGGGCAGATATGGCTACACCTTC | CASSERAGGRYGYTF | . | TRBJ1-2 | TRBD1 | TRBV2
TGTGCCAGCACCAGCGGATACACAGATACGCAGTATTTT | CASTSGYTDTQYF | once | TRBJ2-3 | . | TRBV2
TGTGCCAGTAGTCCTCTAACAGGGGGCGTTTGGAGCAATCAGCCCCAGCATTTT | CASSPLTGGVWSNQPQHF | . | TRBJ1-5 | TRBD1 | TRBV19
TGTGCCAGCAGGGGTAGCGGGGCCGGGGAGCTGTTTTTT | CASRGSGAGELFF | . | TRBJ2-2 | TRBD2 | TRBV6-5
TGCGCCAGCAGCTTGGAGGGGTGGACTGAAGCTTTCTTT | CASSLEGWTEAFF | . | TRBJ1-1 | . | TRBV5-1
TGTGCCAGCAGCCGGGACAGCCTTGGGCCCCAGCATTTT | CASSRDSLGPQHF | . | TRBJ1-5 | TRBD1 | TRBV6-2/TRBV6-3
TGTGCCAGCAGCCAAGAGACAGGCGTCACTGAAGCTTTCTTT | CASSQETGVTEAFF | . | TRBJ1-1 | . | TRBV3-1/TRBV3-2
TGTGCCACCAGTGATACCAGGGGGACCGCCCTGTATGGCTACACCTTC | CATSDTRGTALYGYTF | . | TRBJ1-2 | TRBD1 | TRBV24-1
TGTGCCAGCACCCAACGAGGGGGATTGGGTAGCAATGAGCAGTTCTTC | CASTQRGGLGSNEQFF | . | TRBJ2-1 | . | TRBV5-5
TGTGCTAGTGGTTCCCCCCGGGACAGGGGGCGCTTTGGCTACACCTTC | CASGSPRDRGRFGYTF | . | TRBJ1-2 | TRBD1 | TRBV12-5
TGCGCCAGCAGCCCCACAGGTACCCATCAGCCCCAGCATTTT | CASSPTGTHQPQHF | . | TRBJ1-5 | . | TRBV4-3
TGTGCCAGCAGTCCGGGACAGAACACTGAAGCTTTCTTT | CASSPGQNTEAFF | few | TRBJ1-1 | . | TRBV6-5
TGCGCCAGCAGTGAAACAGGGCAACAGCCCCAGCATTTT | CASSETGQQPQHF | once | TRBJ1-5 | . | TRBV10-2
TGCGCCAGCAGCCAAGCCCCGGCCTACGAGCAGTACTTC | CASSQAPAYEQYF | once | TRBJ2-7 | . | TRBV4-3
TGTGCCAGTAGTATTAGGGGGCCGTCTTCCGGGGGTCTGTTTTTT | CASSIRGPSSGGLFF | . | TRBJ1-4 | TRBD1 | TRBV19
TGCGCCAGCAGCCAAGATGGCGGGATCTCCTATAATTCACCCCTCCACTTT | CASSQDGGISYNSPLHF | . | TRBJ1-6 | . | TRBV4-1
TGTGCCAGCAGTTCCGTAGGGACAGGGATCAATCAGCCCCAGCATTTT | CASSSVGTGINQPQHF | . | TRBJ1-5 | TRBD1 | TRBV28
TGTGCCAGCAGAGCGGGGGGCCTGGATGAGCAGTTCTTC | CASRAGGLDEQFF | . | TRBJ2-1 | TRBD2 | TRBV12-3/TRBV12-4
TGTGCCAGCAGTTACAACAGGGCAGAACAGCCCCAGCATTTT | CASSYNRAEQPQHF | . | TRBJ1-5 | . | TRBV6-2/TRBV6-3
TGTGCCAGCAGCGTAACTAGCGGGGGGTCCGGTGAGCAGTTCTTC | CASSVTSGGSGEQFF | . | TRBJ2-1 | TRBD2 | TRBV9
TGTGCCAGCAGCCAAGATCGGGGTTATGGCTACACCTTC | CASSQDRGYGYTF | . | TRBJ1-2 | . | TRBV3-1/TRBV3-2
TGCAGTGCGCGGAGGACTCTCCAGTTCTTC | CSARRTLQFF | . | TRBJ2-1 | . | TRBV20-1
TGCGCCAGCAGCCACGGACAGGGTTCCTACAATGAGCAGTTCTTC | CASSHGQGSYNEQFF | . | TRBJ2-1 | TRBD1 | TRBV5-1